This T cell receptor (beta chain) was sequenced for a study of long-term antiretroviral therapy in people with HIV. Study-level points and caveats: Controls had broader CDR3 length ranges than HIV repertoires did. Repertoire composition at all time points was dominated by clones that had expanded before ART.

Every one of the participants with HIV received treatment in the United States. Remarks on this clone: The target antigen is unknown.

The V and J ends lost 6 bases and 4 bases, in that order; junction bases with no gene match: 5. The V gene's germline CDR1 is MGHDK and CDR2 SYGVNS. The CDR3 runs to 15 residues. Assay version v3.0 of immunoSEQ was used, and it was run at survey level. Sequencing efforts were directed toward about 40,000-55,000 T-cell genomes per sample. Only in-frame clones appear in the TCRdb table, and some are missing; sequencing was by immunoSEQ multiplex PCR. The table has 25,000 to 30,000 clones, 93% seen once. V and J are TRBV25-1 and TRBJ2-5; 13 nucleotides line up with TRBD2. The receptor was isolated from a woman aged 40 to 50 with HIV. This specimen consisted of unsorted PBMCs, obtained less than 6.8 years after starting antiretroviral therapy. The CDR3 nucleotides are TGTGCCAGCAGGAGGACTAGCGGGGGCTTAGAGACCCAGTACTTC. Encoded protein: CASRRTSGGLETQYF. The variable domain in full, with the rest retrieved from reference TRBV25-1 and TRBJ2-5, is EADIYQTPRYLVIGTGKKITLECSQTMGHDKMYWYQQDPGMELHLIHYSYGVNSTEKGDLSSESTVSRIRTEHFPLTLESARPSHTSQYLCASRRTSGGLETQYFGPGTRLLVL.